This TCR beta chain was sequenced during a study of shared clonotypes between healthy human individuals. Study in general: CD4 naive and CD4 memory each took three plates per donor, while CD8 naive took two and CD8 memory one.

Concerning this clone: The antigen is not known.

Donors were healthy HIV-negative adults without recently reported acute infections or vaccinations. Overall study results and limits: The study generally estimated greater richness for naive than memory subsets.

This CDR3 has 13 amino acids. Trimming pared 5 bases from V and 5 bases from J, leaving 12 bases between. The germline V gene encodes CDR1 SGHTA and CDR2 FQGTGA. Here immunoSEQ multiplex PCR was the method, and the copy in TCRdb shows in-frame clones only, minus some. The sample yields 2,100,000 or so clones, approximately 95% seen once. This chain links TRBV7-3 with TRBJ2-5, with TRBD1 as a possible D gene (6 bases). This clonotype was obtained from a man aged 18 to 35 in good health. Sequences were obtained from naive CD4+ T cells sorted from blood. The sample's subset: CD45RA+ positively selected. CDR3 DNA sequence: TGTGCCAGCAGCCCTGCAACAGGGGAGACCCAGTACTTC. Protein sequence: CASSPATGETQYF.